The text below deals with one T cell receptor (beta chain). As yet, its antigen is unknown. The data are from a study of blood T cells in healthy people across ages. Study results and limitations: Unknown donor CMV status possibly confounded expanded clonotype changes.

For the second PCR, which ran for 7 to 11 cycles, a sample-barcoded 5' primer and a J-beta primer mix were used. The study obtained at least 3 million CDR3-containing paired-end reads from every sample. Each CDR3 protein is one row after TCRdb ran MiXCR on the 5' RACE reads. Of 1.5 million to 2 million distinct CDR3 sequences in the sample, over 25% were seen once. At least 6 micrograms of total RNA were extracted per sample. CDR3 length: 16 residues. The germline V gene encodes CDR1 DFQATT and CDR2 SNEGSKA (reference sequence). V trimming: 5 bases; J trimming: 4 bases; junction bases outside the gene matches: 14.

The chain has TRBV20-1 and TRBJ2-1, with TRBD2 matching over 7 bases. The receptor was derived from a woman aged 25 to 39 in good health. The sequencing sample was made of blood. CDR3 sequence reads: CSAGAARGGWYNEQFF. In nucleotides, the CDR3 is TGCAGTGCTGGTGCCGCCCGCGGGGGATGGTACAATGAGCAGTTCTTC.